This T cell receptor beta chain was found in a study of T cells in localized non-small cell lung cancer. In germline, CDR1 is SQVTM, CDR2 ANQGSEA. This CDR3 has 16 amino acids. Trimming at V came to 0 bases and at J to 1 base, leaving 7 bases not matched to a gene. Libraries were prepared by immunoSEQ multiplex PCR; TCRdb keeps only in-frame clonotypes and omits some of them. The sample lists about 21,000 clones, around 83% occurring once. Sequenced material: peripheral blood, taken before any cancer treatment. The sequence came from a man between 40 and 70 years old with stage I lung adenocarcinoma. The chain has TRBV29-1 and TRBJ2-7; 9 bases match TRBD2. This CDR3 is CSVEDEASGESYEQYF. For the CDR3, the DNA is TGCAGCGTTGAAGATGAGGCTAGCGGGGAATCCTACGAGCAGTACTTC.